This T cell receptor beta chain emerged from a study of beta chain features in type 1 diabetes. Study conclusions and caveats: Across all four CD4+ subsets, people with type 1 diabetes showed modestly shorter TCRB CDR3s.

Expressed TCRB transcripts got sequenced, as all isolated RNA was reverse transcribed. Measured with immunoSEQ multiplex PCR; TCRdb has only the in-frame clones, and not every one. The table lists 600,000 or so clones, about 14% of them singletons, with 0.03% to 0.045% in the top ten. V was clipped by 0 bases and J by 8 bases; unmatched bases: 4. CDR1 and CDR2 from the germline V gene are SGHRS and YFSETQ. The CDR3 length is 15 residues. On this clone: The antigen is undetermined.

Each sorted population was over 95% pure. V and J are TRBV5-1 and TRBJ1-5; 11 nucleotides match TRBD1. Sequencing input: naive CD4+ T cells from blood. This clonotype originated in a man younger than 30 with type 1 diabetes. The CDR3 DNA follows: TGCGCCAGCAGCTTGGGGACAGGGGGCTTGGAGCCCCAGCATTTT. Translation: CASSLGTGGLEPQHF.